The T cell receptor beta chain described here comes from a study of blood T cell repertoires in COVID-19. Clones were sequenced by immunoSEQ multiplex PCR, and TCRdb holds only the in-frame ones, with some missing. The sample has fewer than 250,000 clones, around 85% seen once; the top ten hold 5.5% to 8%. The germline V gene has CDR1 SEHNR and CDR2 FQNEAQ (reference sequence). The germline V and J ends were trimmed by 3 bases and 2 bases, with 8 bases remaining between them. There are 14 residues in the CDR3. The TCR comes from a woman in her sixties with active or convalescent COVID-19. The material sequenced was peripheral blood. The gene calls are TRBV7-9 and TRBJ1-5; D may be TRBD1 (6 bases). Written as DNA, the CDR3 is TGTGCCAGCAGCTTGGGACATGGCAATCAGCCCCAGCATTTT. Its translation: CASSLGHGNQPQHF. Filled out from reference TRBV7-9 and TRBJ1-5, the complete variable domain reads DTGVSQNPRHKITKRGQNVTFRCDPISEHNRLYWYRQTLGQGPEFLTYFQNEAQLEKSRLLSDRFSAERPKGSFSTLEIQRTEQGDSAMYLCASSLGHGNQPQHFGDGTRLSIL.